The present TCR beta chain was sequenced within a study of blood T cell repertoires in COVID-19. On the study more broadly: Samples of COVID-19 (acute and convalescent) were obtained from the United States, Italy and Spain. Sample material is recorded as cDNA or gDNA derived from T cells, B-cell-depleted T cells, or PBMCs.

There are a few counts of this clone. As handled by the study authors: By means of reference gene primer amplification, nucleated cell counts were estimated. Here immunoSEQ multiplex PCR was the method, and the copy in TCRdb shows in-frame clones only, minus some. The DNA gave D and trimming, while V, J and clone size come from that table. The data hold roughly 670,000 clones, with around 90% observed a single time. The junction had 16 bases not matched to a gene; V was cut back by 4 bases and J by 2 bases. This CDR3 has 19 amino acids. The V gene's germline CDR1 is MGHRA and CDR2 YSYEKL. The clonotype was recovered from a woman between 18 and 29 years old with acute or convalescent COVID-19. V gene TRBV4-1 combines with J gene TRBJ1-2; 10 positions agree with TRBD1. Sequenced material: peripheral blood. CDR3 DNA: TGCGCCAGCAGCCCCCAAGGACCGGGACAGGGGCGCGGGAACTATGGCTACACCTTC. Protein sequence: CASSPQGPGQGRGNYGYTF.